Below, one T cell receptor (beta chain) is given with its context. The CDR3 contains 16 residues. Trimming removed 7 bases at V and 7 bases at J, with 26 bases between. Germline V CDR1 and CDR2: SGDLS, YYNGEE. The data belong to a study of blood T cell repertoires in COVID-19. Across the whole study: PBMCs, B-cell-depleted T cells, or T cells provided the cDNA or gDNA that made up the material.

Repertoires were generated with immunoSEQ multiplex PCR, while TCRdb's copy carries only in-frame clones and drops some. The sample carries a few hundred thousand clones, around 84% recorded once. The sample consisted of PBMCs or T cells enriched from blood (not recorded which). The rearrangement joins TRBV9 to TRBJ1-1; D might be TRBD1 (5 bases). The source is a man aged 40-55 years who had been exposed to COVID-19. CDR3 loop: CASSHPQGWGSGEAFF. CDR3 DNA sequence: TGTGCCAGCTCCCACCCCCAGGGTTGGGGCTCCGGTGAAGCTTTCTTT.